The clone carrying this T cell receptor beta chain was counted ten times or more. This specimen belongs to a study of spatial heterogeneity in lung cancer. Time point noted: sample taken at primary tumor resection. Unsorted tumor, nontumor lung tissue or cryopreserved PBMC supplied the whole RNA. Every TCR cDNA molecule bore its own unique molecular identifier. TCRdb itself ran the 5' RACE reads through MiXCR, one entry per CDR3 protein. This sample carries some 29,000 distinct CDR3 sequences, roughly 8.4% of them seen once, and the ten largest clones take about 36%. Trimming stripped 0 bases from V and 7 bases from J, with 14 bases between. The CDR3 contains 15 residues. CDR1 and CDR2 (germline): SGHRS, YFSETQ.

This chain joins TRBV5-1 and TRBJ2-1; D not certain. The receptor was derived from a female donor with early-stage non-small cell lung cancer. The sequenced sample was PBMCs, obtained at surgery. The CDR3 region is CASSLDRAEINEQFF. The CDR3 coding sequence is TGCGCCAGCAGCTTGGACCGCGCTGAGATTAATGAGCAGTTCTTC.